This record looks at one T cell receptor (beta chain) sequence and its context. Its antigen is currently unknown. Germline-derived CDR1 and CDR2 are SGHTA and FQGNSA. This CDR3 has 15 residues. V lost 5 bases to trimming and J lost 8 bases; unmatched junction nucleotides: 11. Time point reported: patch test 3, about 24 weeks after DPC sensitization. Indicated treatment: therapeutic diphenylcyclopropenone sensitization with weekly scalp DPC. TCRdb re-called the RACE reads with MiXCR, one entry per CDR3 protein. This table holds more than 150,000 distinct CDR3 sequences, roughly a quarter found once. This sample was included in a study of human T cells and chemical hapten exposure. Overall study results and limits: PT1 expanded TCR numbers rose with patch test score.

The sequence came from a woman in her 40s with alopecia areata. Some clones in this sample may be carry-over from other donors' samples. The specimen comprised whole blood, sampled in connection with sensitization to the hapten diphenylcyclopropenone (DPC). The chain has TRBV7-2 and TRBJ2-7; 11 bases are shared with TRBD2. The CDR3 loop is CASSPPGLAGQKQYF. CDR3 DNA: TGTGCCAGCAGCCCCCCCGGACTAGCGGGTCAGAAGCAGTACTTC.